The subject of this entry is one T cell receptor beta chain. Trimming left V 8 bases short and J 5 bases short, with 17 bases between. CDR1 and CDR2 (germline): SQVTM, ANQGSEA. The CDR3 contains 13 residues. Sequenced by immunoSEQ multiplex PCR; TCRdb stores in-frame clones only, minus some. The sample has around 100,000 clones; about 89% are singletons. This specimen belongs to a study of identifying expanded T cells in peripheral blood. The clonotype originates from a person aged 18 to 75 in good health. The material sequenced was blood. The J gene is TRBJ2-3, the V gene TRBV29-1, with D tentatively TRBD2 (7 bases). CDR3 loop: CSFEGGMIDTQYF. As DNA, the CDR3 is TGCAGCTTCGAGGGGGGGATGATAGATACGCAGTATTTT.